Below, one T cell receptor (beta chain) is given with its context. The record originates from a study of blood T cell repertoires in COVID-19. At the level of the study: Acute-phase and convalescent COVID-19 samples originated in the United States, Italy and Spain.

Original processing notes: It was from reference gene primer amplification that nucleated cell counts were estimated. The data were produced by immunoSEQ multiplex PCR, yet TCRdb's version contains in-frame clones alone and is incomplete. V, J and clone size derive from that table, while D and trimming were established from the DNA sequence. Of about 58,000 clones in the sample, 90% are singletons; the top ten hold about an eighth. Sequences were obtained from peripheral blood. The receptor was derived from a man between 60 and 75 years old with active COVID-19.

CDR3: CASSQTSGNTGELFF. The CDR3 nucleotides read TGTGCCAGCTCACAAACTAGCGGGAACACCGGGGAGCTGTTTTTT. The chain joins TRBV18 to TRBJ2-2; 8 nucleotides line up with TRBD2. Germline assignment: CDR1 KGHSH and CDR2 LQKENI. The V and J ends lost 4 bases and 1 base, in that order; junction bases with no gene match: 2. This CDR3 is 15 amino acids long. Complete variable domain (other parts from reference TRBV18 and TRBJ2-2): NAGVMQNPRHLVRRRGQEARLRCSPMKGHSHVYWYRQLPEEGLKFMVYLQKENIIDESGMPKERFSAEFPKEGPSILRIQQVVRGDSAAYFCASSQTSGNTGELFFGEGSRLTVL.